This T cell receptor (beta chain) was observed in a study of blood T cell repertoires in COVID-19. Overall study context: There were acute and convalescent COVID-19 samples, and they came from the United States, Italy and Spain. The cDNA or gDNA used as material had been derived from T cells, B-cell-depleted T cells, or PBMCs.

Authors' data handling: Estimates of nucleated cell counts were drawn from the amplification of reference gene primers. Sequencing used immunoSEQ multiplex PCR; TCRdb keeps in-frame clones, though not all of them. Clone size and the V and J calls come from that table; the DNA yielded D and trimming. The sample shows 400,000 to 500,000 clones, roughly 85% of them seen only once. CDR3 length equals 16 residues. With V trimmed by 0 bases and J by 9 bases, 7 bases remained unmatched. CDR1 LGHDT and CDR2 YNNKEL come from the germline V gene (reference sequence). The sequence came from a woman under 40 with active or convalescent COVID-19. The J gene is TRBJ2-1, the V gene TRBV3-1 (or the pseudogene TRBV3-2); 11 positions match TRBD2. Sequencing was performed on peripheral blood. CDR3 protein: CASSQELAGGTVEQFF. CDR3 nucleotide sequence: TGTGCCAGCAGCCAAGAGCTAGCGGGAGGTACCGTTGAGCAGTTCTTC.